This record looks at one T cell receptor (beta chain) sequence and its context. The source of the sample is a study of cytomegalovirus exposure and HLA in healthy donors. This CDR3 has 18 residues. The J segment lost 0 bases and the V segment lost 2 bases, leaving 8 bases of the junction unmatched. Germline V gene data show CDR1 as SGHNT and CDR2 as YYREEE (reference sequence). Measured with immunoSEQ multiplex PCR; TCRdb has only the in-frame clones, and not every one. The data hold about 110,000 clones, with around 82% observed a single time. This TCR was recovered from a woman between 18 and 29 years old in good health and CMV-seronegative. The sample comprised PBMCs. The chain carries TRBV5-4 and TRBJ1-6; 7 bases line up with TRBD1. The CDR3 sequence: CASSLQGPSSSYNSPLHF. The CDR3 DNA follows: TGTGCCAGCAGCTTACAGGGGCCGTCGAGCTCCTATAATTCACCCCTCCACTTT.